This T cell receptor beta chain was found in a study of post-analysis software for immune sequencing data. The wider study: The study covered relapsing-remitting, secondary progressive and progressive-relapsing courses of multiple sclerosis. Study conclusions and caveats: Comparison of patients with controls showed roughly five TRBV segments more frequent in patients, TRBV5-6, TRBV5-1 and TRBV20-1 among them. With F measure, samples from one preparation batch clustered together strongly. Normalized Chao1 diversity was significantly lower in multiple sclerosis patients than in controls.

This CDR3 contains 12 residues. The V end lost 2 bases, the J end lost 12 bases, and 13 bases lay between the germline ends. Germline CDR1 is MNHEY and CDR2 is SVGAGI. This clonotype has a handful of counts. Its antigen is unidentified. TCR beta cDNA libraries had unique molecular identifiers. T cells numbering about 0.95 to 11 million gave rise to roughly 0.5 million cDNA molecules. TCRdb redid the calling of the PCR reads with MiXCR, one entry per CDR3 protein. The data show hundreds of thousands of distinct CDR3 sequences, roughly 29% seen once. This receptor was taken from a girl aged 5-17 years with multiple sclerosis. The material sequenced was blood. J is TRBJ1-1 and V is TRBV6-5; D is possibly TRBD1 (5 bases). For the CDR3, the DNA is TGTGCCAGCAGTTACGTTGGCAGGGTAACTTTCTTT. Translated: CASSYVGRVTFF.